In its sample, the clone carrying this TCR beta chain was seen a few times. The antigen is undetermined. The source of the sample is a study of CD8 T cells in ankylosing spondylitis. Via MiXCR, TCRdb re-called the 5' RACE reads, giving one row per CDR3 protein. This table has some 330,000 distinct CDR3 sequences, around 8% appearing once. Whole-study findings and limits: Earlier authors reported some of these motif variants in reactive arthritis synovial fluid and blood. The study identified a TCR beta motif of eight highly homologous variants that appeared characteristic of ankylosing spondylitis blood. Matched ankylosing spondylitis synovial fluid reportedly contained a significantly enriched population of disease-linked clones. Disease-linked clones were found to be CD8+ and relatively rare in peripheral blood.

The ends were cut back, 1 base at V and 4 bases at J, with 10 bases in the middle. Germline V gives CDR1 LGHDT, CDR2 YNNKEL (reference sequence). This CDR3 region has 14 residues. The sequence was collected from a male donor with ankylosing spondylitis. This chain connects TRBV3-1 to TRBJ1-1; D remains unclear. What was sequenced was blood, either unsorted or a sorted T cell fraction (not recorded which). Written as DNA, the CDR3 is TGTGCCAGCAGCCAAGGTGTACCGGGCACTGAAGCTTTCTTT. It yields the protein CASSQGVPGTEAFF.